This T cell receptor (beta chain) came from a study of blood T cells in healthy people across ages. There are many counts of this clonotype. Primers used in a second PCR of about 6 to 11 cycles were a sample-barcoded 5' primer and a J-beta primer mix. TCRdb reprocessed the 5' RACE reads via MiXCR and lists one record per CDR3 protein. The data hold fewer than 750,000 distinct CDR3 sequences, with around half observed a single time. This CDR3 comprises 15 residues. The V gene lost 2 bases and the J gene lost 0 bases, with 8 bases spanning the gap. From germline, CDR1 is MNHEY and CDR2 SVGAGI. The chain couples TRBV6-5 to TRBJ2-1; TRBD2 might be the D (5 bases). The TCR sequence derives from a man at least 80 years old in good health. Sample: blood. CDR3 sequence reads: CASSYLRDSYNEQFF. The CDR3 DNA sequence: TGTGCCAGCAGTTACCTCCGGGACTCCTACAATGAGCAGTTCTTC.